This entry features one T cell receptor (beta chain) sequence. Its antigen has not been determined. Base quality data are lacking; no much larger clone is found one base away. The data are from a study of CD8 T cells in Susac syndrome (dated by TCRdb to about 2019). Study-level background: Whether CD8+ T cell activation and differentiation in Susac syndrome was antigen driven was tested using repertoire sequencing. Clonality of the CD8+ T cell repertoire was compared between more than 10 healthy donors, about 14 Susac syndrome patients and 15 or so multiple sclerosis patients. General study outcomes and caveats: The TCR sequencing and HLA analysis was acknowledged to have included a relatively small number of individuals.

Deletion took 0 bases off V and 4 bases off J, with a span of 9 bases between the germline ends. The germline V gene specifies MNHEY as CDR1 and SVGAGI as CDR2. The CDR3 contains 14 residues, cysteine and phenylalanine counted. Here the CDR3 DNA is all that survives: 42 bases in frame from base 1. RNA was extracted using the RNeasy kit, and roughly 0.5 to 1 microgram was reverse transcribed with random hexamers. The immunoSEQ multiplex PCR assay, which covers 54 Vbeta and 13 Jbeta segments, was used to amplify TCR beta CDR3 regions. PCR amplification bias was corrected by using a synthetic template baseline for primer optimization and computational correction. Processing in the source paper ran as follows. Reads were annotated to V, D and J genes per IMGT and analyzed with immunoSEQ Analyzer, keeping only productive sequences. Clonality was calculated as one minus the Shannon entropy normalized by log2 of the number of productive unique sequences. For each patient and control, public and private clones were evaluated among the 100 most prevalent clones. Susac-specific clones were defined as absent from healthy and MS cohorts, 800 to 1,200 published viral clones and other ImmuneACCESS disease sequences. The public reads were run again by TCRdb, first through fastp at Q25 and then through MiXCR, and only productive beta chains were kept. Each CDR3 protein appears once, grouped with its most common genes and DNA. The V and J calls follow TCRdb's processing rather than the paper's. This sample is represented by some 300,000 distinct CDR3 sequences; 85% of them were singletons. The biggest ten clones account for around 0.22% of the sample.

High-throughput TCR beta sequencing profiled peripheral blood CD8+ and CD4+ T cells from healthy donors, Susac syndrome patients and multiple sclerosis patients. Multiple sclerosis controls were treatment-naive patients with stable or active relapsing-remitting disease fulfilling revised McDonald criteria. CD8+ TEMRA cells were enriched by FACS, while bulk CD8+ and CD4+ T cells were purified by magnetic negative isolation. Blood was drawn into EDTA tubes, processed within 24 hours, and PBMCs were isolated by density gradient centrifugation. PBMCs intended for TCR sequencing were frozen in liquid nitrogen and were later thawed in a 37 degrees C water bath. Purity of sorted or isolated CD4+, CD8+ and CD8+ TEMRA cells was at least 90%.

The V gene is TRBV6-5 and the J gene is TRBJ2-5, with no reliable assignment of the D segment. The origin of this receptor is a human donor with multiple sclerosis. The specimen was CD8+ T cells from PBMCs. CDR3 protein: CASSYSGGSETQYF. The nucleotides are TGTGCCAGCAGTTACTCGGGTGGTTCAGAGACCCAGTACTTC.